This passage covers 27 T cell receptor beta chains from one sample sequenced in a study of blood T cell repertoires in COVID-19. Profiling relied on immunoSEQ multiplex PCR, and the TCRdb table lists in-frame clones only, not all of them. This table holds tens of thousands of clones, roughly four fifths found once. The source material was peripheral blood. The receptors derive from a human donor in a cohort sampled during active COVID-19.

The chain uses TRBV20-1 and TRBJ1-5, with unresolved D. V lost 3 bases, J lost 1 base, and 4 bases lay in between. Germline V gives CDR1 DFQATT, CDR2 SNEGSKA (reference sequence). The CDR3 has 12 residues. In DNA form, the CDR3 reads TGCAGTGCTAGTAGCAGCAATCAGCCCCAGCATTTT. Residues: CSASSSNQPQHF.

This rearrangement joins TRBV6-5 to TRBJ2-3, with a possible D match to TRBD1 (6 bases). The CDR3 extends over 14 amino acids. V dropped 6 bases and J dropped 4 bases, with 14 bases sitting between them. Per germline, CDR1 MNHEY and CDR2 SVGAGI. CDR3 coding DNA: TGTGCCAGCAGCGACAGGCGCGGAGCAGATACGCAGTATTTT. Amino acids: CASSDRRGADTQYF.

The chain combines TRBV15 with TRBJ2-5; D is possibly TRBD1 (6 bases). With 1 base removed from V and 2 bases from J, the gap between germline ends came to 11 bases. The CDR3 runs to 15 residues. Germline V gene lookup returns CDR1 LNHNV and CDR2 YYDKDF (reference sequence). CDR3 sequence: CATSRGGQMQETQYF. Written as DNA, the CDR3 is TGTGCCACCAGCAGAGGTGGACAGATGCAAGAGACCCAGTACTTC.

V is TRBV4-3 and J is TRBJ2-6, with 7 bases matching TRBD2. J lost 2 bases, V lost 1 base, and 5 bases had no gene match. From germline, CDR1 is LGHNA and CDR2 YSLEER. The CDR3 loop spans 17 amino acids. The CDR3 reads CASSQAGGFTGANVLTF. The CDR3 DNA reads as TGCGCCAGCAGCCAAGCGGGGGGTTTCACTGGGGCCAACGTCCTGACTTTC.

The genes are TRBV2 and TRBJ2-7; a possible D gene is TRBD1 (5 bases). Trimming removed 5 bases from V and 5 bases from J, with 13 bases in between. Germline CDR1 reads SNHLY; CDR2 reads FYNNEI. This CDR3 is built from 13 residues. The CDR3 protein is CASSYRYSNEQYF. In DNA form, the CDR3 reads TGTGCCAGCAGTTACAGGTATAGCAACGAGCAGTACTTC.

This rearrangement joins TRBV7-8 to TRBJ2-3; TRBD2 matches at 8 bases. Per the germline V gene, CDR1 is SGHVS and CDR2 is FQNEAQ. J was trimmed by 2 bases and V by 2 bases; bases with no gene match: 6. The CDR3 is 16 amino acids. The CDR3 bases are TGTGCCAGCAGCTTACGGTTAGCGGGGACCACAGATACGCAGTATTTT. As protein: CASSLRLAGTTDTQYF. The variable domain in full, with the rest retrieved from reference TRBV7-8 and TRBJ2-3, is GAGVSQSPRYKVAKRGQDVALRCDPISGHVSLFWYQQALGQGPEFLTYFQNEAQLDKSGLPSDRFFAERPEGSVSTLKIQRTQQEDSAVYLCASSLRLAGTTDTQYFGPGTRLTVL.

V is TRBV11-2 and J is TRBJ2-1; the match to TRBD1 covers 8 bases. Germline lookup yields CDR1 SGHAT and CDR2 FQNNGV. The CDR3 is 17 amino acids. The ends lost 0 bases at V and 5 bases at J; junction bases unmatched: 9. The CDR3 DNA follows: TGTGCCAGCAGCTTAGATCTGCTCAGGGGGCGGAACAATGAGCAGTTCTTC. This gives the protein CASSLDLLRGRNNEQFF.

The chain uses TRBV7-9 and TRBJ2-5; the D is unclear. With 5 bases removed from V and 2 bases from J, the gap between germline ends came to 9 bases. The CDR3 is 13 residues long. The germline V gene has CDR1 SEHNR and CDR2 FQNEAQ (reference sequence). In DNA, the CDR3 is TGTGCCAGCAGCCTATCGGGTCAAGAGACCCAGTACTTC. It is translated as CASSLSGQETQYF.

The V and J genes are TRBV4-1 and TRBJ2-5, with a tentative D call TRBD1 (6 bases). There are 18 residues in the CDR3. Germline CDR1 MGHRA, CDR2 YSYEKL. V was trimmed by 0 bases and J by 6 bases, leaving 23 bases between them. The CDR3 is CASSQESARAQGSKTQYF. The CDR3, as DNA: TGCGCCAGCAGCCAAGAAAGTGCCAGGGCCCAGGGGAGTAAGACCCAGTACTTC.

The chain couples TRBV6-6 to TRBJ2-5, with 7 bases identical to TRBD2. The germline gives CDR1 MNHNY, CDR2 SVGAGI (reference sequence). Unmatched junction bases numbered 8, after V lost 7 bases and J lost 6 bases. This CDR3 has 13 amino acids. The CDR3 DNA reads TGTGCCAGCACCCTTACTAGCGAACAGACCCAGTACTTC. Amino acid sequence: CASTLTSEQTQYF.

This clone was seen a few times. The chain has TRBV29-1 and TRBJ2-7, with 15 bases identical to TRBD2. CDR1 and CDR2 (germline): SQVTM, ANQGSEA. V lost 6 bases to trimming and J lost 5 bases; unmatched junction nucleotides: 8. The CDR3 contains 15 residues. Here the CDR3 reads CSVSGTSGGQDEQYF. DNA of the CDR3: TGCAGCGTCTCCGGGACTAGCGGGGGGCAGGACGAGCAGTACTTC.

This clone has more than one count but fewer than ten. This rearrangement joins TRBV5-1 to TRBJ2-1; 8 bases are shared with TRBD1. Germline V CDR1 and CDR2: SGHRS, YFSETQ. The CDR3 runs 15 residues. V was clipped by 4 bases and J by 1 base; unmatched bases: 4. CDR3 in DNA: TGCGCCAGCAGCCCCCGGGACAGGTCCTACAATGAGCAGTTCTTC. Its protein is CASSPRDRSYNEQFF.

This clone was observed a single time. The genes are TRBV30 and TRBJ1-4, with D unresolved. V gave up 4 bases and J gave up 4 bases, with 16 bases separating them. Looked up from germline, CDR1 is GTSNPN and CDR2 is SVGIG (reference sequence). There are 15 residues in the CDR3. CDR3 sequence: CAWTMEGGLNEKLFF. The CDR3 region has the DNA TGTGCCTGGACGATGGAAGGCGGACTTAATGAAAAACTGTTTTTT.

V and J are TRBV7-2 and TRBJ1-1; D is unclear. Germline V gives CDR1 SGHTA, CDR2 FQGNSA. This CDR3 is 15 amino acids long. V lost 2 bases and J 3 bases, leaving 13 bases between the germline ends. The CDR3 coding sequence is TGTGCCAGCAGCTTAACCGCAAGACTCTACACTGAAGCTTTCTTT. Translation: CASSLTARLYTEAFF.

The chain employs TRBV5-6 and TRBJ1-3; TRBD1 is a possible D gene (5 bases). V was cut by 4 bases and J by 1 base, with 15 bases left in between. The CDR3 runs to 16 residues. The germline V gene encodes CDR1 SGHDT and CDR2 YYEEEE. In DNA, the CDR3 is TGTGCCAGCAGCCCTGTGGTGGGGCGTTCTGGAAACACCATATATTTT. Amino acids: CASSPVVGRSGNTIYF. The full variable domain, its missing parts supplied by reference TRBV5-6 and TRBJ1-3, is DAGVTQSPTHLIKTRGQQVTLRCSPKSGHDTVSWYQQALGQGPQFIFQYYEEEERQRGNFPDRFSGHQFPNYSSELNVNALLLGDSALYLCASSPVVGRSGNTIYFGEGSWLTVV.

This rearrangement joins TRBV15 to TRBJ2-2; tentatively, D is TRBD2 (5 bases). The CDR3 loop spans 15 amino acids. V lost 8 bases, J lost 6 bases, and 19 bases lay in between. Per the germline V gene, CDR1 is LNHNV and CDR2 is YYDKDF (reference sequence). CDR3 sequence reads: CATASGSRIPGELFF. DNA of the CDR3: TGTGCCACCGCTTCGGGGAGTAGAATACCCGGGGAGCTGTTTTTT. Drawing the rest from reference TRBV15 and TRBJ2-2, the complete variable domain is DAMVIQNPRYQVTQFGKPVTLSCSQTLNHNVMYWYQQKSSQAPKLLFHYYDKDFNNEADTPDNFQSRRPNTSFCFLDIRSPGLGDTAMYLCATASGSRIPGELFFGEGSRLTVL.

The chain is built from TRBV7-2 and TRBJ1-5, with D uncertain. Trimming took 4 bases from V and 4 from J, leaving 8 bases between them. This CDR3 is built from 13 residues. CDR1 and CDR2 (germline): SGHTA, FQGNSA. As DNA, the CDR3 is TGTGCCAGCAGCTCTTCCGGGAATCAGCCCCAGCATTTT. Its protein product is CASSSSGNQPQHF.

The gene calls are TRBV7-2 and TRBJ1-5; 8 bases map to TRBD1. The V gene end was trimmed by 2 bases and the J gene end by 6 bases; junction bases not matched to a gene: 6. The germline gives CDR1 SGHTA, CDR2 FQGNSA. The CDR3 has 15 amino acids. As DNA, the CDR3 is TGTGCCAGCAGCTTATACGCAGGGGGCGGTCAGCCCCAGCATTTT. It is translated as CASSLYAGGGQPQHF.

This clone turned up a few times. The gene calls are TRBV7-9 and TRBJ1-5; D not certain. Trimming took 1 base from V and 9 from J, leaving 13 bases between them. The CDR3 length is 14 residues. Germline V gene data show CDR1 as SEHNR and CDR2 as FQNEAQ (reference sequence). CDR3 nucleotides: TGTGCCAGCAGCTTAGATCTAGAGATCATGCCCCAGCATTTT. Protein sequence: CASSLDLEIMPQHF.

The chain is built from TRBV18 and TRBJ2-7, with unresolved D. Per germline, CDR1 KGHSH and CDR2 LQKENI. The CDR3 is made up of 14 amino acids. Trimming shortened V by 4 bases and J by 2 bases, and 12 bases separated the two germline ends. This chain's CDR3 is CASSLYGGTYEQYF. In DNA form, the CDR3 reads TGTGCCAGCTCACTCTACGGCGGAACCTACGAGCAGTACTTC. Together with reference TRBV18 and TRBJ2-7, the CDR3 gives the full variable domain: NAGVMQNPRHLVRRRGQEARLRCSPMKGHSHVYWYRQLPEEGLKFMVYLQKENIIDESGMPKERFSAEFPKEGPSILRIQQVVRGDSAAYFCASSLYGGTYEQYFGPGTRLTVT.

The chain employs TRBV9 and TRBJ2-7; D may be TRBD2 (5 bases). CDR3 length: 13 residues. Per germline, CDR1 SGDLS and CDR2 YYNGEE. V gave up 0 bases and J gave up 7 bases, with 11 bases separating them. CDR3 DNA sequence: TGTGCCAGCAGCGTAGCTGATGGCGGGGAGCAGTACTTC. Translating it yields CASSVADGGEQYF.

V is TRBV5-1 and J is TRBJ1-4; D gene unclear. CDR1 is SGHRS and CDR2 is YFSETQ in the germline V gene. The CDR3 is made up of 14 amino acids. Deletions cut 0 bases from V and 7 bases from J, with 10 bases between. CDR3 in amino acids: CASSLDGRPEKLFF. CDR3 nucleotide sequence: TGCGCCAGCAGCTTGGACGGGAGGCCTGAAAAACTGTTTTTT.

The J gene is TRBJ2-3, the V gene TRBV5-1; TRBD1 matches at 7 bases. V lost 4 bases and J lost 0; bases outside the gene matches: 5. CDR1 and CDR2 (germline): SGHRS, YFSETQ. The CDR3 consists of 15 residues. The CDR3 DNA reads as TGCGCCAGCAGCCCACCGGGACAGAGCACAGATACGCAGTATTTT. Translated, it gives CASSPPGQSTDTQYF.

The rearrangement joins TRBV19 to TRBJ2-2, with 7 bases fitting TRBD1. CDR3 length: 19 residues. The trim removed 3 bases at V and 0 bases at J, leaving 13 bases unmatched. Germline loops: CDR1 LNHDA, CDR2 SQIVND (reference sequence). The CDR3 loop reads CASSILTMTGIANTGELFF. CDR3 coding DNA: TGTGCCAGTAGTATCCTTACTATGACAGGGATCGCGAACACCGGGGAGCTGTTTTTT.

This clone occurred once. The chain combines TRBV6-5 with TRBJ2-7, with D tentatively TRBD2 (6 bases). CDR1 MNHEY and CDR2 SVGAGI come from the germline V gene. V lost 6 bases to trimming and J lost 1 base, with 13 bases between them. The CDR3 has 14 residues. Here the CDR3 DNA reads TGTGCCAGCAGGGGGACTTCCGTTTCCTACGAGCAGTACTTC. Translated, it gives CASRGTSVSYEQYF.

The chain joins TRBV6-5 to TRBJ2-5, with D tentatively TRBD1 (6 bases). This CDR3 has 15 residues. V lost 0 bases to trimming and J lost 2 bases, with 10 bases between them. Germline CDR1 and CDR2: MNHEY and SVGAGI. As DNA, the CDR3 is TGTGCCAGCAGTTACTCGTTAAGGGGGCAAGAGACCCAGTACTTC. Its protein product is CASSYSLRGQETQYF.

The sample holds a few counts of this clone. The chain recombines TRBV14 with TRBJ2-7, with 10 bases lining up with TRBD2. This CDR3 contains 15 residues. Germline CDR1 and CDR2: SGHDN and FVKESK. With 4 bases clipped from V and 4 bases from J, the junction kept 7 bases outside the gene matches. The CDR3 is CASSPILAGHYEQYF. The CDR3 DNA reads as TGTGCCAGCAGCCCGATACTAGCGGGGCATTACGAGCAGTACTTC. The complete variable domain, with remaining parts taken from reference TRBV14 and TRBJ2-7, reads EAGVTQFPSHSVIEKGQTVTLRCDPISGHDNLYWYRRVMGKEIKFLLHFVKESKQDESGMPNNRFLAERTGGTYSTLKVQPAELEDSGVYFCASSPILAGHYEQYFGPGTRLTVT.